This T cell receptor (beta chain) was documented in a study of graft-versus-host responses after intestinal transplantation. Study overall: Recipients had multivisceral, liver-intestinal, or isolated intestinal transplants.

Sequenced by immunoSEQ multiplex PCR; TCRdb stores in-frame clones only, minus some. This repertoire shows 90,000 to 120,000 clones, approximately 88% found once; its top ten account for over 0.6%. On this clone: What it binds is unknown.

Per germline, CDR1 MNHNY and CDR2 SVGAGI (reference sequence). V gave up 3 bases and J gave up 9 bases; unmatched junction bases: 6. The CDR3 runs 15 residues. This specimen was unstimulated CD4+ T cells sorted from spleen or lymph node cells, taken before transplant. The sequence derives from a human donor who was the organ donor for an intestinal transplant. The chain carries TRBV6-6 and TRBJ1-6; 9 positions agree with TRBD1. CDR3 nucleotides: TGTGCCAGCAGTTATTCGGACAGGGGAGGTTCACCCCTCCACTTT. It specifies CASSYSDRGGSPLHF.